The next 14 T cell receptor beta chains were all read from a single sample in a study of blood T cells in healthy people across ages. A sample-barcoded 5' primer and a J-beta primer mix were used in a second PCR of roughly 6 to 11 cycles. Each CDR3 protein is one row after TCRdb ran MiXCR on the 5' RACE reads. The sample yields about 810,000 distinct CDR3 sequences, around 34% seen once. The sample comprised blood. These receptors originate from a man younger than 30 in good health.

For this clonotype: Its ends do not fully match the called genes, so a read error is possible. V gene TRBV12-3 or TRBV12-4 combines with J gene TRBJ1-1, with TRBD1 as a possible D gene (5 bases). This CDR3 spans 14 amino acids. The CDR3 reads CAGSPNGGSTEAFF. DNA of the CDR3: TGTGCCGGCAGTCCAAACGGGGGGTCTACTGAAGCTTTCTTT.

The chain carries TRBV3-1 and TRBJ1-1; 8 bases fit TRBD1. The V and J ends lost 6 bases and 3 bases, in that order; junction bases with no gene match: 15. This CDR3 comprises 17 residues. Germline CDR1 LGHDT, CDR2 YNNKEL (reference sequence). The CDR3 protein is CASSHLDRGWFDTEAFF. For the CDR3, the DNA is TGTGCCAGCAGTCACCTCGACAGGGGCTGGTTTGACACTGAAGCTTTCTTT.

The chain is built from TRBV2 and TRBJ1-2, with 9 bases fitting TRBD1. Germline-derived CDR1 and CDR2 are SNHLY and FYNNEI. The junction had 7 bases not matched to a gene; V was cut back by 2 bases and J by 6 bases. The CDR3 extends over 15 amino acids. The CDR3 protein is CASSEWTGEVDGYTF. The CDR3 DNA follows: TGTGCCAGCAGTGAATGGACAGGGGAAGTGGATGGCTACACCTTC.

In this sample, this clonotype turned up many times. As DNA, the CDR3 is TGTGCCAGCAGCTTAGAATCTGGGCCGCAGTATTTT. Translating gives CASSLESGPQYF. The chain couples TRBV7-2 to TRBJ2-3; D uncertain. The CDR3 runs to 12 residues. V was trimmed by 1 base and J by 10 bases, leaving 9 bases between them. CDR1 and CDR2 (germline): SGHTA, FQGNSA.

Of note for this clonotype: The conserved closing phenylalanine or tryptophan is absent in this CDR3, likely reflecting a read error. This chain connects TRBV7-2 to TRBJ2-1, with a weak D call TRBD2 (5 bases). CDR1 is SGHTA and CDR2 is FQGNSA in the germline V gene. Trimming shortened V by 1 base and J by 4 bases, and 5 bases separated the two germline ends. The CDR3 runs to 13 residues. The CDR3: CASSLERYNEQFS. In DNA form, the CDR3 reads TGTGCCAGCAGCTTAGAGCGGTACAATGAGCAGTTCTCA.

J is TRBJ2-1 and V is TRBV6-1, with 7 bases lining up with TRBD1. J lost 1 base, V lost 3 bases, and 6 bases had no gene match. CDR3 length: 16 amino acids. Germline CDR1 is MNHNS and CDR2 is SASEGT. CDR3 DNA sequence: TGTGCCAGCAGTGATACAGGGGCCCCGTCCTACAATGAGCAGTTCTTC. The encoded protein is CASSDTGAPSYNEQFF.

The chain carries TRBV20-1 and TRBJ1-3; TRBD1 matches at 7 bases. Germline lookup yields CDR1 DFQATT and CDR2 SNEGSKA (reference sequence). There are 13 residues in the CDR3. V lost 5 bases to trimming and J lost 2 bases; unmatched junction nucleotides: 3. The chain's CDR3 is CSAATGAGNTIYF. In DNA, the CDR3 is TGCAGTGCTGCCACAGGGGCTGGAAACACCATATATTTT.

This chain joins TRBV4-2 and TRBJ1-1; TRBD1 is a possible D gene (5 bases). The CDR3 spans 16 residues. Germline lookup yields CDR1 LGHNA and CDR2 YNFKEQ. V lost 0 bases, J lost 11 bases, and 22 bases lay in between. The CDR3, as DNA: TGTGCCAGCAGCCAAGACCTTTCTGGTGCAGGGACCGCGGCTTTCTTT. Translating gives CASSQDLSGAGTAAFF.

This chain connects TRBV29-1 to TRBJ2-7; 7 bases are shared with TRBD2. V was clipped by 7 bases and J by 0 bases; unmatched bases: 12. Germline V lookup: CDR1 SQVTM, CDR2 ANQGSEA. This CDR3 has 15 amino acids. The CDR3 reads CSAIPPGLSSYEQYF. The CDR3 nucleotides are TGCAGCGCCATACCGCCGGGACTAAGCTCCTACGAGCAGTACTTC.

This clonotype was counted only a few times. The CDR3 DNA reads as TGTGCCAGCAGAGACACAGGGGGAAATGAAAAACTGTTTTTT. Encoded protein: CASRDTGGNEKLFF. The rearrangement uses TRBV12-3 or TRBV12-4 and TRBJ1-4; TRBD1 aligns across 8 bases. The trim removed 6 bases at V and 5 bases at J, leaving 5 bases unmatched. CDR3 length: 14 residues.

To note about this clonotype: A much larger clone differs by one base, so this may be a read error. The chain couples TRBV7-9 to TRBJ1-2; TRBD1 is a possible D gene (5 bases). Germline lookup yields CDR1 SEHNR and CDR2 FQNEAQ (reference sequence). Trimming took 5 bases from V and 7 from J, leaving 20 bases between them. CDR3 size: 15 residues. DNA for the CDR3: TGTGCCAGCAGCGTGGCACTGGCAGGGTCGGGTGGCTACACCTTC. It translates to CASSVALAGSGGYTF.

This chain uses TRBV19 with TRBJ2-3; the match to TRBD2 covers 10 bases. The ends lost 6 bases at V and 3 bases at J; junction bases unmatched: 6. Germline V gene sequence: CDR1 LNHDA, CDR2 SQIVND (reference sequence). This CDR3 is built from 15 residues. The CDR3 DNA reads TGTGCCAGTAGCCGAGCGGGGGGGCTGACAGATACGCAGTATTTT. It yields the protein CASSRAGGLTDTQYF.

This clonotype was detected only a few times. The CDR3 is CSARPPGGNSPLHF. CDR3 nucleotide sequence: TGCAGTGCTAGACCCCCTGGGGGGAATTCACCCCTCCACTTT. The V gene is TRBV20-1, the J gene TRBJ1-6; D perhaps matches TRBD1 (5 bases). The germline V and J ends were trimmed by 2 bases and 7 bases, with 12 bases remaining between them. The CDR3 runs 14 residues. The germline CDR1 and CDR2 sequences are DFQATT and SNEGSKA (reference sequence).

This clonotype appeared a single time. The chain couples TRBV4-3 to TRBJ2-6; D is unclear. The CDR3 loop spans 16 amino acids. Germline V gene lookup returns CDR1 LGHNA and CDR2 YSLEER. Trimming cost V 1 base and J 0 bases, with 7 bases left between them. Here the CDR3 DNA reads TGCGCCAGCAGCCAAGTTGCGTTCTCTGGGGCCAACGTCCTGACTTTC. Its translation is CASSQVAFSGANVLTF.